Each of the 26 T cell receptor beta chains below was sequenced from the same sample in a study of cytomegalovirus exposure and HLA in healthy donors. The primer mix had 60 Vbeta and 13 Jbeta primers. Sequenced by immunoSEQ multiplex PCR; TCRdb stores in-frame clones only, minus some. Here the sample table reports 100,000 to 150,000 clones. Sequencing input: PBMCs. The source of these receptors is a man aged 18-30 years in good health and CMV-seronegative.

The chain combines TRBV14 with TRBJ1-1, with 8 bases matching TRBD1. This CDR3 is built from 13 residues. CDR1 is SGHDN, CDR2 FVKESK, per germline. V gave up 6 bases and J gave up 3 bases; unmatched junction bases: 3. The CDR3 loop reads CASRRQGYTEAFF. The CDR3 nucleotides are TGTGCCAGCAGGCGACAGGGGTACACTGAAGCTTTCTTT. The variable domain in full, completed from reference TRBV14 and TRBJ1-1, reads EAGVTQFPSHSVIEKGQTVTLRCDPISGHDNLYWYRRVMGKEIKFLLHFVKESKQDESGMPNNRFLAERTGGTYSTLKVQPAELEDSGVYFCASRRQGYTEAFFGQGTRLTVV.

The chain recombines TRBV6-5 with TRBJ1-1; D not certain. CDR3 length: 14 amino acids. V lost 0 bases, J lost 6 bases, and 11 bases lay in between. Germline V gene sequence: CDR1 MNHEY, CDR2 SVGAGI. CDR3 coding DNA: TGTGCCAGCAGTTACTCCACGGGATATGCTGAAGCTTTCTTT. Amino acid sequence: CASSYSTGYAEAFF.

V usage is TRBV19 and J usage is TRBJ1-1; 9 positions agree with TRBD1. The CDR3 length is 19 residues. After removal of 0 bases from V and 1 base from J, the junction contained 12 bases not matched to a gene. Germline CDR1 LNHDA, CDR2 SQIVND (reference sequence). The CDR3: CASSIDVNRGRGRNTEAFF. CDR3 sequence (DNA): TGTGCCAGTAGTATAGACGTAAACAGGGGGCGCGGCCGGAACACTGAAGCTTTCTTT.

The J gene is TRBJ2-2, the V gene TRBV7-9, with D perhaps TRBD1 (6 bases). CDR3 length equals 14 residues. CDR1 is SEHNR, CDR2 FQNEAQ, per germline (reference sequence). With 0 bases removed from V and 6 bases from J, the gap between germline ends came to 8 bases. In DNA, the CDR3 is TGTGCCAGCAGCTTAGCCAGGGGTCCCGGGGAGCTGTTTTTT. Protein product: CASSLARGPGELFF.

The chain recombines TRBV7-2 with TRBJ1-1, with TRBD1 matching over 7 bases. The trim removed 1 base at V and 0 bases at J, leaving 5 bases unmatched. Per the germline V gene, CDR1 is SGHTA and CDR2 is FQGNSA. This CDR3 has 16 amino acids. CDR3 sequence: CASSLGQGRMNTEAFF. The DNA for the CDR3 is TGTGCCAGCAGCTTAGGACAGGGCCGAATGAACACTGAAGCTTTCTTT.

The chain combines TRBV5-4 with TRBJ1-4; possible D gene TRBD1, 6 bases. From germline, CDR1 is SGHNT and CDR2 YYREEE (reference sequence). This CDR3 contains 14 residues. Trimming stripped 1 base from V and 3 bases from J, with 7 bases between. The CDR3 region has the DNA TGTGCCAGCAGCTTGAAGGGGGCTAATGAAAAACTGTTTTTT. Translated: CASSLKGANEKLFF.

The rearrangement links TRBV10-3 to TRBJ2-1; TRBD2 matches at 10 bases. The J segment lost 8 bases and the V segment lost 3 bases, leaving 7 bases of the junction unmatched. Germline CDR1 is ENHRY and CDR2 is SYGVKD. This CDR3 is built from 15 residues. This CDR3 reads CAISDPSGGSDEQFF. CDR3 sequence (DNA): TGTGCCATCAGTGACCCTAGCGGGGGTTCGGATGAGCAGTTCTTC.

V gene TRBV27 combines with J gene TRBJ2-7; 8 bases align to TRBD2. The length of the CDR3 is 19 residues. Germline CDR1 MNHEY, CDR2 SMNVEV (reference sequence). The V segment lost 5 bases and the J segment 2 bases; nucleotides outside the gene matches: 20. For the CDR3, the DNA is TGTGCCAGCAGTCCAAATCTCGACTCACTAGCGGCTAGGCCCTACGAGCAGTACTTC. It is translated as CASSPNLDSLAARPYEQYF.

This chain uses TRBV18 with TRBJ1-1, with TRBD1 matching 8 bases. CDR3 length equals 15 residues. Germline CDR1 KGHSH, CDR2 LQKENI. Trimming cost V 3 bases and J 6 bases; bases outside gene matches: 9. In DNA form, the CDR3 reads TGTGCCAGCTCACCCGCACAGGGGGGAAAGGCTGAAGCTTTCTTT. Translating it yields CASSPAQGGKAEAFF.

The rearrangement joins TRBV7-9 to TRBJ2-5; TRBD1 might be the D (5 bases). CDR3 length: 17 residues. Germline CDR1 is SEHNR and CDR2 is FQNEAQ (reference sequence). V was trimmed by 2 bases and J by 1 base, leaving 17 bases between them. The CDR3, as DNA: TGTGCCAGCAGCTTAACCTTAGGGGCCCGACGCCAAGAGACCCAGTACTTC. This encodes CASSLTLGARRQETQYF.

V is TRBV19 and J is TRBJ2-5; D possibly corresponds to TRBD2 (6 bases). Germline V lookup: CDR1 LNHDA, CDR2 SQIVND (reference sequence). There are 14 residues in the CDR3. Trimming left V 9 bases short and J 5 bases short, with 19 bases between. The CDR3 region is CASSNWAEGETQYF. CDR3 DNA: TGTGCCAGCTCTAACTGGGCGGAGGGGGAGACCCAGTACTTC.

The chain recombines TRBV5-1 with TRBJ1-1; tentative D call: TRBD1 (6 bases). CDR3 length: 15 residues. The ends were cut back, 6 bases at V and 3 bases at J, with 18 bases in the middle. Looked up from germline, CDR1 is SGHRS and CDR2 is YFSETQ. CDR3 amino acids: CASTPGGAGDTEAFF. The CDR3 DNA is TGCGCCAGCACCCCCGGGGGGGCTGGGGACACTGAAGCTTTCTTT.

The V gene is TRBV2, the J gene TRBJ2-7; D is perhaps TRBD1 (5 bases). The CDR3 is made up of 13 amino acids. In germline, CDR1 is SNHLY, CDR2 FYNNEI. The V end lost 0 bases, the J end lost 6 bases, and 9 bases lay between the germline ends. The CDR3 DNA reads TGTGCCAGCAGTGAAGCAACAGGAATCGAGCAGTACTTC. Its protein is CASSEATGIEQYF.

CDR3 sequence reads: CASSLLGFRGPQGAEAFF. CDR3 bases: TGTGCCAGCAGTTTGTTAGGTTTCAGGGGCCCACAGGGAGCTGAAGCTTTCTTT. The genes are TRBV27 and TRBJ1-1; D might be TRBD1 (6 bases). Germline V gives CDR1 MNHEY, CDR2 SMNVEV (reference sequence). The CDR3 has 18 residues. Between the trimmed V and J ends, which lost 3 bases and 6 bases, there was a span of 26 bases.

CDR3 nucleotides: TGTGCCAGCAGCCCGTTAGCGGGATCCTACAATGAGCAGTTCTTC. Its protein is CASSPLAGSYNEQFF. The rearrangement uses TRBV7-9 and TRBJ2-1, with TRBD2 matching over 8 bases. The CDR3 has 15 amino acids. V was clipped by 5 bases and J by 1 base; unmatched bases: 4. In germline, CDR1 is SEHNR, CDR2 FQNEAQ (reference sequence).

The chain couples TRBV27 to TRBJ2-1; perhaps TRBD2 as D (5 bases). V lost 4 bases to trimming and J lost 5 bases, with 6 bases between them. Germline CDR1 MNHEY, CDR2 SMNVEV (reference sequence). CDR3 length equals 12 residues. CDR3 nucleotide sequence: TGTGCCAGCAGTTCCGGGAACAATGAGCAGTTCTTC. Its protein product is CASSSGNNEQFF.

This chain connects TRBV18 to TRBJ1-1, with TRBD1 matching 7 bases. The V gene end was trimmed by 6 bases and the J gene end by 3 bases; junction bases not matched to a gene: 10. Germline CDR1 KGHSH, CDR2 LQKENI. The CDR3 loop spans 15 amino acids. The CDR3 here is CASSRSGTEYTEAFF. CDR3 DNA sequence: TGTGCCAGCTCTCGGTCCGGGACAGAGTACACTGAAGCTTTCTTT.

CDR3 residues: CASSQDRGSYEQYF. The CDR3 DNA is TGTGCCAGCAGCCAAGATCGGGGGTCCTACGAGCAGTACTTC. The V and J genes are TRBV4-2 and TRBJ2-7, with D perhaps matching TRBD2 (6 bases). CDR1 and CDR2 from the germline V gene are LGHNA and YNFKEQ. Trimming cost V 0 bases and J 1 base, with 7 bases left between them. CDR3 length: 14 amino acids.

J is TRBJ1-2 and V is TRBV7-9; TRBD1 matches 12 bases. The ends lost 5 bases at V and 4 bases at J; junction bases unmatched: 5. CDR1 is SEHNR and CDR2 is FQNEAQ in the germline V gene (reference sequence). This CDR3 is 15 amino acids long. The CDR3 region is CASSKGQGAIYGYTF. In DNA form, the CDR3 reads TGTGCCAGCAGCAAGGGACAGGGGGCCATCTATGGCTACACCTTC.

The V and J genes are TRBV5-1 and TRBJ1-3; 8 positions agree with TRBD1. Germline-derived CDR1 and CDR2 are SGHRS and YFSETQ. CDR3 length: 19 amino acids. J lost 1 base, V lost 4 bases, and 16 bases had no gene match. CDR3 loop: CASSRRLTGQEYSGNTIYF. The CDR3 bases are TGCGCCAGCAGCCGTCGACTGACGGGACAGGAGTATTCTGGAAACACCATATATTTT.

The rearrangement joins TRBV5-1 to TRBJ1-4; no definite D call. Germline V CDR1 and CDR2: SGHRS, YFSETQ. The CDR3 is 16 amino acids. Trimming removed 0 bases from V and 0 bases from J, with 9 bases in between. This CDR3 is CASSLDGRATNEKLFF. The CDR3 DNA reads TGCGCCAGCAGCTTGGATGGGAGGGCAACTAATGAAAAACTGTTTTTT.

This chain connects TRBV6-1 to TRBJ1-1; D gene unclear. The ends were cut back, 0 bases at V and 5 bases at J, with 7 bases in the middle. Germline CDR1 MNHNS, CDR2 SASEGT. This CDR3 has 13 amino acids. Here the CDR3 DNA reads TGTGCCAGCAGTGAAGCGCGGAGAACTGAAGCTTTCTTT. Protein product: CASSEARRTEAFF.

The genes are TRBV5-6 and TRBJ2-5; 14 positions match TRBD2. The CDR3 sequence is 16 residues long. CDR1 is SGHDT and CDR2 is YYEEEE in the germline V gene. Unmatched junction bases numbered 6, after V lost 3 bases and J lost 5 bases. CDR3 amino acids: CASSSGLAGGWETQYF. The CDR3 DNA reads as TGTGCCAGCAGCTCCGGACTAGCGGGGGGCTGGGAGACCCAGTACTTC.

The rearrangement links TRBV27 to TRBJ2-7; 7 bases fit TRBD1. The CDR3 is 14 amino acids. CDR1 and CDR2 (germline): MNHEY, SMNVEV (reference sequence). The J segment lost 3 bases and the V segment lost 7 bases, leaving 9 bases of the junction unmatched. In DNA, the CDR3 is TGTGCCAGCACCCCGGTGGCAGGGGGCTACGAGCAGTACTTC. This sequence encodes CASTPVAGGYEQYF.

V usage is TRBV27 and J usage is TRBJ1-1; D is unclear. V was cut by 5 bases and J by 2 bases, with 15 bases left in between. Germline assignment: CDR1 MNHEY and CDR2 SMNVEV (reference sequence). This CDR3 contains 15 residues. The DNA for the CDR3 is TGTGCCAGCAGTAGGAGTTGTGAGATCAACACTGAAGCTTTCTTT. Its protein is CASSRSCEINTEAFF.

This chain connects TRBV5-1 to TRBJ2-5; 9 bases map to TRBD2. Looked up from germline, CDR1 is SGHRS and CDR2 is YFSETQ. The CDR3 totals 13 residues. The ends lost 7 bases at V and 5 bases at J; junction bases unmatched: 6. The CDR3 protein is CASDSGSGETQYF. The DNA of the CDR3 is TGCGCCAGCGATAGCGGGAGCGGGGAGACCCAGTACTTC.